This T cell receptor (beta chain) was sequenced for a study of vaccination effects on CD4 cells after COVID-19. General observations from the study: Whether induced by infection or by vaccine, clones showed marked clonal contraction late after vaccination.

Viral peptide pool expansion of antigen-specific CD4+ T cells preceded sequencing in the ViraFEST assay. The culture ran for roughly 10 days before CD4+ T cells were isolated. Nobody among the vaccine recipients had prior SARS-CoV-2 infection (nucleocapsid antibodies were negative). In the case of this clone: Antigen: not known.

The CDR3 runs to 16 residues. V was clipped by 3 bases and J by 0 bases, with 13 bases between them. Germline V gene data show CDR1 as KGHSH and CDR2 as LQKENI. Measured with immunoSEQ multiplex PCR; TCRdb has only the in-frame clones, and not every one. The repertoire consists of about 73,000 clones, with 60% to 85% occurring once and the leading ten covering about 10%. This TCR came from a human donor who received a COVID-19 vaccine. The input for sequencing was CD4+ T cells from PBMCs cultured with SARS-CoV-2 spike peptides, taken before COVID-19 vaccination. V gene TRBV18 combines with J gene TRBJ2-3, with TRBD2 as a possible D gene (7 bases). CDR3 loop: CASSPGGLASTDTQYF. The CDR3 bases are TGTGCCAGCTCACCCGGGGGGCTAGCGAGCACAGATACGCAGTATTTT.